The 25 T cell receptor beta chains below were found in one sample sequenced in a study of cytomegalovirus exposure and HLA in healthy donors. With 60 Vbeta and 13 Jbeta primers, the PCR was carried out. Only in-frame clones appear in the TCRdb table, and some are missing; sequencing was by immunoSEQ multiplex PCR. The table includes 100,000 to 120,000 clones, approximately 67% detected once. The source material was PBMCs. These receptors were obtained from a man between 18 and 35 years old in good health and CMV-seropositive.

V and J are TRBV6-1 and TRBJ1-6; D is undetermined. CDR1 MNHNS and CDR2 SASEGT come from the germline V gene. The CDR3 contains 15 residues. V lost 6 bases to trimming and J lost 5 bases, with 14 bases between them. The CDR3 reads CASRRAVLNNSPLHF. The CDR3 DNA sequence: TGTGCCAGCAGGCGGGCAGTGCTAAATAATTCACCCCTCCACTTT.

This clone was counted a single time. V is TRBV28 and J is TRBJ2-3; 7 nucleotides align to TRBD2. V shed 5 bases and J 4 bases; nucleotides not matched to a gene: 21. The germline V gene has CDR1 MDHEN and CDR2 SYDVKM. CDR3 size: 19 residues. The CDR3 sequence is CASSPRATDRAGKADTQYF. CDR3 DNA sequence: TGTGCCAGCAGTCCCAGGGCCACGGATAGAGCGGGGAAGGCAGATACGCAGTATTTT. Full variable domain (rest looked up from reference TRBV28 and TRBJ2-3): DVKVTQSSRYLVKRTGEKVFLECVQDMDHENMFWYRQDPGLGLRLIYFSYDVKMKEKGDIPEGYSVSREKKERFSLILESASTNQTSMYLCASSPRATDRAGKADTQYFGPGTRLTVL.

The V call is TRBV5-1, the J call TRBJ1-1; TRBD1 aligns across 8 bases. This CDR3 spans 15 amino acids. Germline V CDR1 and CDR2: SGHRS, YFSETQ. Trimming at V came to 3 bases and at J to 4 bases, leaving 8 bases not matched to a gene. The CDR3, as DNA: TGCGCCAGCAGCTCCATCCGAACAGGGGGCACTGAAGCTTTCTTT. It yields the protein CASSSIRTGGTEAFF.

The chain has TRBV6-1 and TRBJ2-5; 13 bases agree with TRBD2. The length of the CDR3 is 15 residues. After removal of 9 bases from V and 2 bases from J, the junction contained 6 bases not matched to a gene. Germline-derived CDR1 and CDR2 are MNHNS and SASEGT. The CDR3 region has the DNA TGTGCCAGTCGACTAGCGGGGGGTTCACAAGAGACCCAGTACTTC. Translation: CASRLAGGSQETQYF.

This clone was counted a few times. The chain uses TRBV10-1 and TRBJ2-6, with a tentative D call TRBD1 (6 bases). Looked up from germline, CDR1 is WNHNN and CDR2 is SYGVQD (reference sequence). This CDR3 region has 15 residues. V dropped 5 bases and J dropped 4 bases, with 12 bases sitting between them. This CDR3 reads CASSSRGSGANVLTF. For the CDR3, the DNA is TGCGCCAGCAGTTCCAGGGGAAGCGGGGCCAACGTCCTGACTTTC.

The V call is TRBV5-4, the J call TRBJ1-1; no clear D. CDR1 SGHNT and CDR2 YYREEE come from the germline V gene (reference sequence). CDR3 length equals 13 residues. V lost 5 bases and J lost 5, with 13 bases in between. CDR3 DNA sequence: TGTGCCAGCAGACCACGGGAGAGTACTGAAGCTTTCTTT. This translates into CASRPRESTEAFF.

The chain joins TRBV13 to TRBJ1-2; possible D gene TRBD1, 6 bases. Trimming left V 0 bases short and J 6 bases short, with 14 bases between. CDR1 is PRHDT, CDR2 FYEKMQ, per germline (reference sequence). There are 15 residues in the CDR3. This CDR3 is CASSLGGHFSDGYTF. CDR3 sequence (DNA): TGTGCCAGCAGCTTAGGGGGACACTTTTCCGATGGCTACACCTTC.

V and J are TRBV5-6 and TRBJ1-2, with 7 nucleotides matching TRBD1. The CDR3 extends over 13 amino acids. Germline V gene sequence: CDR1 SGHDT, CDR2 YYEEEE. The trim removed 4 bases at V and 8 bases at J, leaving 8 bases unmatched. CDR3 region: CASSPTGAEGYTF. The CDR3 DNA sequence: TGTGCCAGCAGCCCAACAGGGGCAGAAGGCTACACCTTC.

This chain uses TRBV15 with TRBJ2-7; D perhaps matches TRBD1 (6 bases). V was pared by 3 bases and J by 5 bases, with 11 bases between. CDR1 and CDR2 (germline): LNHNV, YYDKDF (reference sequence). CDR3 size: 13 residues. This CDR3 is CATSSGQSHEQYF. CDR3 nucleotides: TGTGCCACCAGCAGCGGACAGAGCCACGAGCAGTACTTC.

V and J are TRBV28 and TRBJ1-2; D uncertain. The V and J ends lost 3 bases and 8 bases respectively, with 16 bases between them. Germline V lookup: CDR1 MDHEN, CDR2 SYDVKM. This CDR3 contains 14 residues. Written as DNA, the CDR3 is TGTGCCAGCAGTTTCTCGGCCTCTGGGAGGGGCTACACCTTC. Its translation is CASSFSASGRGYTF.

This clone was seen once. The V gene is TRBV18, the J gene TRBJ2-1; TRBD2 is a possible D gene (6 bases). Germline V gene lookup returns CDR1 KGHSH and CDR2 LQKENI. V was cut by 6 bases and J by 7 bases, with 34 bases left in between. The CDR3 covers 20 residues. CDR3 residues: CASSPNALLSGGSRLNEQFF. The CDR3 region has the DNA TGTGCCAGCTCCCCGAACGCCCTCCTGAGCGGAGGGTCCCGATTGAATGAGCAGTTCTTC.

Only a few counts were recorded for this clone. The chain combines TRBV19 with TRBJ2-1; D might be TRBD2 (5 bases). V was clipped by 5 bases and J by 4 bases, with 15 bases between them. This CDR3 is built from 15 residues. Germline V CDR1 and CDR2: LNHDA, SQIVND (reference sequence). The CDR3 coding sequence is TGTGCCAGTAGTCTCGCCCCGGGAATATACAATGAGCAGTTCTTC. Translating gives CASSLAPGIYNEQFF.

The sample holds a few counts of this clone. V gene TRBV9 combines with J gene TRBJ2-5; 8 bases map to TRBD2. Trimming at V came to 4 bases and at J to 4 bases, leaving 9 bases not matched to a gene. The CDR3 sequence is 15 residues long. In germline, CDR1 is SGDLS, CDR2 YYNGEE. The CDR3 DNA follows: TGTGCCAGCAGCCCCACCGGGACTAGAGGAGAGACCCAGTACTTC. Protein product: CASSPTGTRGETQYF.

J is TRBJ2-7 and V is TRBV5-1; 10 bases line up with TRBD1. Trimming removed 4 bases from V and 5 bases from J; junction bases left unmatched: 12. This CDR3 is 16 amino acids long. Germline assignment: CDR1 SGHRS and CDR2 YFSETQ. The CDR3 spells CASSPGTGDVYNEQYF. The CDR3 DNA follows: TGCGCCAGCAGCCCGGGGACAGGGGACGTCTACAACGAGCAGTACTTC.

This clone was seen a handful of times. CDR3 in amino acids: CASSPPGLGAYEQYF. The CDR3 DNA reads TGTGCCAGCAGCCCTCCTGGTTTGGGGGCGTACGAGCAGTACTTC. This sequence joins TRBV11-3 and TRBJ2-7; perhaps TRBD1 as D (6 bases). This CDR3 region has 15 residues. In germline, CDR1 is SGHNT, CDR2 YENEEA. V gave up 5 bases and J gave up 4 bases, with 18 bases separating them.

V gene TRBV7-9 combines with J gene TRBJ2-7; TRBD2 matches at 9 bases. The V gene's germline CDR1 is SEHNR and CDR2 FQNEAQ (reference sequence). J lost 7 bases, V lost 2 bases, and 3 bases had no gene match. The CDR3 runs to 13 residues. The CDR3: CASSLRLAGEQYF. CDR3 nucleotide sequence: TGTGCCAGCAGCTTAAGGCTAGCGGGGGAGCAGTACTTC.

In regard to this clone: Other DNA sequences from this sample encode an identical CDR3 as well. J is TRBJ2-1 and V is TRBV9, with TRBD2 identical over 16 bases. Germline-derived CDR1 and CDR2 are SGDLS and YYNGEE. V lost 2 bases to trimming and J lost 4 bases; unmatched junction nucleotides: 0. The length of the CDR3 is 16 residues. This chain's CDR3 is CASSVGLAGGYNEQFF. The CDR3 DNA reads TGTGCCAGCAGCGTGGGACTAGCGGGGGGGTACAATGAGCAGTTCTTC.

About this clone itself: Other DNA sequences in this specimen translate into the identical CDR3. This chain connects TRBV10-2 to TRBJ2-2, with D unclear. CDR1 is WSHSY, CDR2 SAAADI, per germline. The CDR3 is 13 residues long. V shed 3 bases and J shed 6 bases, with 8 bases lying between them. CDR3 nucleotide sequence: TGCGCCAGCAGTGACCTAGTCCCCGGGGAGCTGTTTTTT. Translation gives CASSDLVPGELFF.

The chain uses TRBV5-4 and TRBJ1-2; no reliable D call. The CDR3 has 14 amino acids. Between the trimmed V and J ends, which lost 4 bases and 4 bases, there was a span of 14 bases. The V gene's germline CDR1 is SGHNT and CDR2 YYREEE (reference sequence). The CDR3, as DNA: TGTGCCAGCAGCCTGTACGGTTATTCCTATGGCTACACCTTC. Protein: CASSLYGYSYGYTF.

The chain couples TRBV19 to TRBJ2-3; D not certain. Trimming left V 4 bases short and J 7 bases short, with 6 bases between. CDR1 and CDR2 from the germline V gene are LNHDA and SQIVND (reference sequence). The CDR3 sequence is 11 residues long. In DNA, the CDR3 is TGTGCCAGTAGTACGGTACATACGCAGTATTTT. Translation gives CASSTVHTQYF.

The J gene is TRBJ2-2, the V gene TRBV5-1, with 11 bases fitting TRBD2. V lost 1 base to trimming and J lost 4 bases; unmatched junction nucleotides: 6. The germline gives CDR1 SGHRS, CDR2 YFSETQ. CDR3 size: 17 residues. DNA of the CDR3: TGCGCCAGCAGCTTGAGGGCTAGCGGGGGGAGCACCGGGGAGCTGTTTTTT. Translating it yields CASSLRASGGSTGELFF. Full variable domain (remainder filled in from reference TRBV5-1 and TRBJ2-2): KAGVTQTPRYLIKTRGQQVTLSCSPISGHRSVSWYQQTPGQGLQFLFEYFSETQRNKGNFPGRFSGRQFSNSRSEMNVSTLELGDSALYLCASSLRASGGSTGELFFGEGSRLTVL.

This chain links TRBV5-1 with TRBJ1-2; possible D gene TRBD1, 5 bases. Per germline, CDR1 SGHRS and CDR2 YFSETQ. V was shortened by 6 bases and J by 3 bases, with 15 bases between the two germline ends. This CDR3 has 14 residues. CDR3 sequence: CASKPGTTYYGYTF. Written as DNA, the CDR3 is TGCGCCAGCAAACCGGGGACTACATACTATGGCTACACCTTC. Together with reference TRBV5-1 and TRBJ1-2, the CDR3 gives the full variable domain: KAGVTQTPRYLIKTRGQQVTLSCSPISGHRSVSWYQQTPGQGLQFLFEYFSETQRNKGNFPGRFSGRQFSNSRSEMNVSTLELGDSALYLCASKPGTTYYGYTFGSGTRLTVV.

The chain combines TRBV6-6 with TRBJ1-3; no clear D. This CDR3 has 16 residues. CDR1 and CDR2 (germline): MNHNY, SVGAGI (reference sequence). V was clipped by 4 bases and J by 2 bases, with 15 bases between them. The CDR3 DNA follows: TGTGCCAGCAGTTCGTCACAGAAACTGGCTGGAAACACCATATATTTT. Residues: CASSSSQKLAGNTIYF.

The chain employs TRBV30 and TRBJ1-5, with unresolved D. V was pared by 0 bases and J by 5 bases, with 8 bases between. The germline gives CDR1 GTSNPN, CDR2 SVGIG (reference sequence). CDR3 length: 13 residues. This CDR3 reads CAWSVSGDQPQHF. CDR3 bases: TGTGCCTGGAGTGTGAGTGGAGATCAGCCCCAGCATTTT.

The V call is TRBV6-5, the J call TRBJ2-7, with a tentative D call TRBD1 (5 bases). Looked up from germline, CDR1 is MNHEY and CDR2 is SVGAGI. The germline V and J ends were trimmed by 0 bases and 2 bases, with 11 bases remaining between them. The length of the CDR3 is 15 residues. The DNA of the CDR3 is TGTGCCAGCAGTTACTCGATACAGGACCCCTACGAGCAGTACTTC. Protein product: CASSYSIQDPYEQYF.